This T cell receptor beta chain was profiled in a study of T cell responses to AZD1222 COVID-19 vaccine. The method was immunoSEQ multiplex PCR; TCRdb's version includes in-frame clones alone and lacks a portion of them. The sample includes more than 250,000 clones, just over 90% seen only once; the top ten take about 0.5%. Germline V gene data show CDR1 as LGHNA and CDR2 as YNFKEQ. The length of the CDR3 is 17 residues. J gave up 0 bases and V 1 base, and 5 bases lay outside the gene matches. The sequence was obtained from an adult in good health. Material: peripheral blood, obtained on day 0 of AZD1222 vaccination. The chain is built from TRBV4-2 and TRBJ2-1, with 8 bases matching TRBD2. The CDR3 region is CASSQVLSGSSYNEQFF. CDR3 nucleotide sequence: TGTGCCAGCAGCCAAGTATTGAGCGGGAGCTCCTACAATGAGCAGTTCTTC.